These 3 T cell receptor beta chains originate from one sample sequenced in a study of cytomegalovirus exposure and HLA in healthy donors. It was with 60 Vbeta and 13 Jbeta primers that the PCR ran. Clones were sequenced by immunoSEQ multiplex PCR, and TCRdb holds only the in-frame ones, with some missing. The sample includes about 98,000 clones, around 76% of them seen just once. The sample taken for sequencing was PBMCs. These receptors all come from a human donor in good health.

This clone was detected a few times. The gene calls are TRBV28 and TRBJ2-2; tentatively, D is TRBD1 (6 bases). The CDR3 extends over 14 amino acids. CDR1 is MDHEN, CDR2 SYDVKM, per germline. Trimming left V 6 bases short and J 1 base short, with 9 bases between. CDR3 sequence: CASRDSRNTGELFF. The CDR3, as DNA: TGTGCCAGCAGGGACAGCAGGAACACCGGGGAGCTGTTTTTT.

In its sample, this clone was seen a few times. This chain connects TRBV7-9 to TRBJ1-4; D is undetermined. The CDR3 length is 18 residues. Trimming removed 3 bases from V and 6 bases from J, with 23 bases in between. Germline CDR1 reads SEHNR; CDR2 reads FQNEAQ (reference sequence). CDR3 loop: CASSLGRGSGAFHEKLFF. The CDR3, as DNA: TGTGCCAGCAGCTTGGGTCGAGGCAGCGGAGCATTCCATGAAAAACTGTTTTTT.

The chain combines TRBV7-2 with TRBJ2-1; 8 nucleotides match TRBD2. V lost 3 bases, J lost 0 bases, and 1 base stayed unmatched. Germline loops: CDR1 SGHTA, CDR2 FQGNSA. The CDR3 length is 15 residues. CDR3 sequence reads: CASSFSGISYNEQFF. CDR3 nucleotide sequence: TGTGCCAGCAGCTTTAGCGGGATCTCCTACAATGAGCAGTTCTTC.